This is a list of T cell receptor beta chains from one sample in a study of cytomegalovirus exposure and HLA in healthy donors. Sequencing used immunoSEQ multiplex PCR; TCRdb keeps in-frame clones, though not all of them. The sample has roughly 180,000 clones; around four fifths are singletons. Sample: PBMCs. All receptors come from a woman aged 60-75 years in good health and CMV-seropositive. Both conserved end residues are trimmed from each CDR3. Clone size appears in some rows only: once, few, many, or a class for an expanded clone.

V	size	J	CDR3
TRBV6-5	-	TRBJ2-7	ASKDRGSYEQY
TRBV6-1	-	TRBJ2-7	ASSWTAYYEQY
TRBV27	-	TRBJ1-1	ASSGRGLLRGGEAF
TRBV5-1	-	TRBJ2-1	ASSVTGGGYNEQF
TRBV9	-	TRBJ2-1	ASSVSQREVNEQF
TRBV5-1	-	TRBJ1-2	ASSLAAGGIYGYT
TRBV7-9	-	TRBJ2-7	ASSKGGTGALEQY
TRBV19	few	TRBJ1-5	ASSIVQKSQH
TRBV29-1	-	TRBJ2-3	SVVGLAADTQY
TRBV28	medium-sized	TRBJ2-3	ASSLFGGGTTSTDTQY
TRBV11-2	-	TRBJ2-5	ASSYTATQETQY
TRBV5-4	-	TRBJ2-2	ASSPLARAGATGELF
TRBV27	-	TRBJ1-1	ASSPRGGNTEAF
TRBV19	-	TRBJ1-5	ASSRQGGPNQPQH
TRBV5-1	-	TRBJ2-5	ASSEDETQY
TRBV5-4	-	TRBJ1-1	ASSLIGRANTEAF
TRBV14	-	TRBJ2-2	ASSRRLAGFPGELF
TRBV10-1	-	TRBJ2-3	ASSERGKGGTDTQY
TRBV27	-	TRBJ1-5	ASSLGQRNQPQH
TRBV5-1	-	TRBJ2-3	ASSFGESTDTQY
TRBV27	-	TRBJ2-7	ASRGGEGYEQY
TRBV28	-	TRBJ2-5	ASSPRTIQETQY
TRBV6-5	-	TRBJ2-1	ASTLAGGRSEQF
TRBV7-2	-	TRBJ2-7	ASSLDSYSYEQY
TRBV14	-	TRBJ1-4	ASSPGQGYEKLF
TRBV6-5	-	TRBJ2-6	ASSYSVGAGANVLT